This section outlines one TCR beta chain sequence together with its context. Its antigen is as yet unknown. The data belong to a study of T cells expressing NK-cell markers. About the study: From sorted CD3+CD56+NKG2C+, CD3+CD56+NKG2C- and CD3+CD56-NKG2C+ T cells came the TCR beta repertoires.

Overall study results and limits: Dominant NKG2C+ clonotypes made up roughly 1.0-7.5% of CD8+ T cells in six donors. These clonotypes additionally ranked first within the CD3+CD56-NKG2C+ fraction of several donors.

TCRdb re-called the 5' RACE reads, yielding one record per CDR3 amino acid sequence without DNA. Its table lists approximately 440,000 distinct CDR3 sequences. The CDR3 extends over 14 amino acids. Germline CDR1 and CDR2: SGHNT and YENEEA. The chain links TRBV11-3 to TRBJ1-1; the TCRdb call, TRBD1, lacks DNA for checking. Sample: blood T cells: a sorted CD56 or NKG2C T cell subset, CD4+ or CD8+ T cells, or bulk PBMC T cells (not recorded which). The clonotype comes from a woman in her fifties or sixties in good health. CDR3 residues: CASSSLDRGDEAFF.